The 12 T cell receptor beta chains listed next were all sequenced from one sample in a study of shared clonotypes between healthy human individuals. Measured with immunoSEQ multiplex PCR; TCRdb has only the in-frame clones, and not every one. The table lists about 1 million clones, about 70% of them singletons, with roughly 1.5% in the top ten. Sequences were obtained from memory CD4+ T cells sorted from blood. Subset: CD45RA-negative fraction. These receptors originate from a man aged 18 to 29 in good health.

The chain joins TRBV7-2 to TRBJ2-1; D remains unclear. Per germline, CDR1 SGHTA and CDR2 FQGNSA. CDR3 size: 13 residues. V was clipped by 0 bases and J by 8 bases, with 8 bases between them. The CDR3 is CASSLAYRDEQFF. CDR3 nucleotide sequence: TGTGCCAGCAGCTTAGCCTACAGAGATGAGCAGTTCTTC.

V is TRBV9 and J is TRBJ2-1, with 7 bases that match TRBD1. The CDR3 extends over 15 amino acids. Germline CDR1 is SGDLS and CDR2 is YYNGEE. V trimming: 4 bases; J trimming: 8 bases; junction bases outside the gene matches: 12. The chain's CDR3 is CASSFSGQSSYEQFF. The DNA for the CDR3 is TGTGCCAGCAGCTTCTCGGGACAGTCCTCGTATGAGCAGTTCTTC.

As DNA, the CDR3 is TGTGCCAGCAGTGAAGATGGTCTGTCGCCCCAGCATTTT. It specifies CASSEDGLSPQHF. The V call is TRBV6-1, the J call TRBJ1-5; D is unresolved. CDR3 size: 13 residues. Germline V lookup: CDR1 MNHNS, CDR2 SASEGT. The germline V and J ends were trimmed by 1 base and 9 bases, with 10 bases remaining between them.

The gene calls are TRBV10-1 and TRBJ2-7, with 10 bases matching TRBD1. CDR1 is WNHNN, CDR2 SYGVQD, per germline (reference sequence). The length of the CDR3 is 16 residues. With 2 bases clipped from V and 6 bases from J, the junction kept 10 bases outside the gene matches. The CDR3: CASSEAGTGERSEQYF. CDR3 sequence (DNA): TGCGCCAGCAGTGAGGCGGGGACAGGGGAGCGGTCCGAGCAGTACTTC.

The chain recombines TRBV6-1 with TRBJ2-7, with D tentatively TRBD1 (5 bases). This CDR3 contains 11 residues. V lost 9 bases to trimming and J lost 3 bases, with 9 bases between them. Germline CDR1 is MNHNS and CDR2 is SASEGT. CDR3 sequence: CASAGFYEQYF. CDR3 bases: TGTGCCAGTGCAGGGTTCTACGAGCAGTACTTC.

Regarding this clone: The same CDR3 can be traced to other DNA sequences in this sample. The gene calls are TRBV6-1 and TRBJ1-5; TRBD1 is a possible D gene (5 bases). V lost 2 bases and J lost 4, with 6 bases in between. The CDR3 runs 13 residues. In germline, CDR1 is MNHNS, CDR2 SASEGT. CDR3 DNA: TGTGCCAGCAGTGAACAGGGTAATCAGCCCCAGCATTTT. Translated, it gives CASSEQGNQPQHF.

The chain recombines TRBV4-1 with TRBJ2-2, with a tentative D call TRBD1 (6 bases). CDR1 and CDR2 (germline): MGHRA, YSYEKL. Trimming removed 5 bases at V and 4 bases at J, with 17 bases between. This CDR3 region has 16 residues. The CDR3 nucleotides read TGCGCCAGCAGCACGGGAAGGGGGTTAAGCACCGGGGAGCTGTTTTTT. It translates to CASSTGRGLSTGELFF.

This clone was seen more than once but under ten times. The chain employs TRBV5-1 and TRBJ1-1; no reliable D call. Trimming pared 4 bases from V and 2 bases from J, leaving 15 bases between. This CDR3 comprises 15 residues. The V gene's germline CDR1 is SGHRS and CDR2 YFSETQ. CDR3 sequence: CASSLEAQPNTEAFF. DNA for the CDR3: TGCGCCAGCAGCCTGGAAGCACAACCTAACACTGAAGCTTTCTTT.

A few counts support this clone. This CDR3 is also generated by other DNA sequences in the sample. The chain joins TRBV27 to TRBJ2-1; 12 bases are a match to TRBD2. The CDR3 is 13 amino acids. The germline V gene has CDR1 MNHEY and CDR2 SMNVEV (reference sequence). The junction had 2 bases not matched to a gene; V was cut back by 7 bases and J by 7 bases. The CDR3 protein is CASNLAGGNEQFF. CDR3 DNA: TGTGCCAGCAACCTAGCGGGGGGGAATGAGCAGTTCTTC.

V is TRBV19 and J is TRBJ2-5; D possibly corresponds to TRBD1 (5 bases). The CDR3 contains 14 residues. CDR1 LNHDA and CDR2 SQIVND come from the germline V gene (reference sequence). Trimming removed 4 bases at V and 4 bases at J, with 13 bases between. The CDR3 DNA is TGTGCCAGTAGTACGACAGCTGTGGGAGAGACCCAGTACTTC. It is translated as CASSTTAVGETQYF.

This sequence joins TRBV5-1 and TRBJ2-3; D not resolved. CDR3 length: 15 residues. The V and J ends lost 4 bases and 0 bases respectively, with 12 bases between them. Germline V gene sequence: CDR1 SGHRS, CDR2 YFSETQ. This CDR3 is CASSLTGSSTDTQYF. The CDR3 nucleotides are TGCGCCAGCAGCCTGACCGGGTCTAGCACAGATACGCAGTATTTT.

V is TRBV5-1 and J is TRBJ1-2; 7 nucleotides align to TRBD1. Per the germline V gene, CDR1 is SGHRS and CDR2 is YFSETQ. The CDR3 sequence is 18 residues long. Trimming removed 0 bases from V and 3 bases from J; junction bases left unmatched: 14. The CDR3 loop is CASSLAMGQSGSDYGYTF. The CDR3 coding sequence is TGCGCCAGCAGCTTGGCCATGGGACAGTCAGGCTCCGACTATGGCTACACCTTC.